Below, one TCR beta chain is given with its context. The antigen is unknown. The data were obtained in a study of shared clonotypes between healthy human individuals. Points from the study as a whole: Richness estimates generally favored naive over memory subsets. Having only a few donors restricted how much genetic and exposure-history diversity was captured.

Genomic DNA from each subset was divided evenly over several immunoSEQ plates. Original methodology: ImmunoSEQ only sent back junction sequences with no quality scores, so filtering was done differently. Data came from immunoSEQ multiplex PCR; TCRdb stores just in-frame clones and leaves some out. The V and J calls and clone size were taken over from that table, and D and trimming were inferred from the DNA. The sample comprises fewer than 1 million clones, 90% to 97% of which are singletons, and about 0.25% rests with the top ten. In germline, CDR1 is SGHRS, CDR2 YFSETQ. V was pared by 4 bases and J by 3 bases, with 8 bases of the junction left unmatched. The CDR3 covers 17 residues. CD45RO negativity and positive selection for CCR7 defined naive CD8 cells, a population that excluded terminally differentiated effector memory CD45RA+ cells.

This TCR was sampled from a man aged 25-45 years in good health. The gene calls are TRBV5-1 and TRBJ2-2; 11 bases line up with TRBD2. The sample consisted of naive CD8+ T cells sorted from blood. CDR3 sequence reads: CASSLTPGLADTGELFF. The CDR3 region has the DNA TGCGCCAGCAGCCTGACGCCGGGACTAGCGGACACCGGGGAGCTGTTTTTT.